This TCR beta chain derives from a study of CD8+ T cells in alopecia areata. Study overall: Twice daily, treated patients received 5 to 10 mg of oral tofacitinib. The tofacitinib course ran for 6 to 18 months and was followed by 6 months off drug.

Study findings and constraints: For baseline CD8+ expansion, any link to response stays uncertain with one nonresponder. Affected scalp, especially in alopecia totalis/universalis, had a higher clonality than normal scalp did.

Points on this clone: Its antigen is not identified.

Losses at the gene ends were 7 bases for V and 7 bases for J; bases not matched to a gene: 6. CDR3 length: 13 amino acids. Germline values: CDR1 LNHDA, CDR2 SQIVND (reference sequence). Treatment described: oral pan-JAK inhibitor, 5-10 mg twice daily. Investigators isolated RNA and reverse transcribed it into cDNA to act as the sequencing template. The table came from immunoSEQ multiplex PCR; TCRdb's copy has only in-frame clones and leaves some out. This table has about 180,000 clones, 53% appearing once. The sample was CD8+ T cells sorted from blood, taken at week 24, from a patient treated with tofacitinib. The source is a human donor with alopecia areata. The chain carries TRBV19 and TRBJ2-2; 7 bases match TRBD2. The CDR3 protein is CASTLGGVGELFF. The CDR3 DNA is TGTGCCAGTACCCTTGGGGGGGTCGGGGAGCTGTTTTTT.